This TCR beta chain emerged from a study of identical twins. TCRdb re-called the 5' RACE reads through MiXCR, storing one row per CDR3 protein. The data hold roughly 690,000 distinct CDR3 sequences, with 21% observed a single time. The same sample was also used in a study of T cells expressing NK-cell markers.

Input material: PBMCs. This TCR was sampled from a woman aged 18 to 35 in good health.

The CDR3 reads CATSRWTGGGQPQHF. The CDR3 DNA reads as TGTGCCACCAGCAGATGGACAGGGGGAGGTCAGCCCCAGCATTTT. V is TRBV15 and J is TRBJ1-5, with TRBD1 identical over 10 bases. Germline V gives CDR1 LNHNV, CDR2 YYDKDF (reference sequence). The CDR3 has 15 residues. V dropped 2 bases and J dropped 6; count of bases not matched to a gene: 4.